This TCR beta chain was retrieved from a study of T-cell reconstitution after alpha-beta-depleted transplantation in children. Study-wide results and caveats: One year after transplant, T-cell counts and diversity came mostly from newly produced T cells. Some patients owed their high day-60 TCRbeta diversity to surviving recipient T cells and thymic progenitors. As was reported, about two months after transplant, alpha-beta T cells came from several hundred expanded graft clones.

As for this clonotype: Its antigen is currently unknown.

TCRbeta library preparation incorporated unique molecular identifiers. TCRdb reprocessed the PCR reads with MiXCR, giving one entry per CDR3 protein. The sample contains fewer than 250,000 distinct CDR3 sequences, about 15% of which appear only once. With 7 bases clipped from V and 1 base from J, the junction kept 8 bases outside the gene matches. Germline CDR1 and CDR2: SEHNR and FQNEAQ (reference sequence). The CDR3 is made up of 15 amino acids. The sequences come from PBMCs, mostly from graft donor cells, collected 360 days after TCRalphabeta/CD19-depleted stem cell transplant. The V gene is TRBV7-9, the J gene TRBJ1-1; 8 positions agree with TRBD1. This TCR derives from a male patient aged 2 to 9 who had a stem cell transplant for acute lymphoblastic leukemia, so the T cells may come from the graft donor. In nucleotides, the CDR3 is TGTGCCAGCACAATTTCCGGGACAGGGAACACTGAAGCTTTCTTT. It is translated as CASTISGTGNTEAFF.